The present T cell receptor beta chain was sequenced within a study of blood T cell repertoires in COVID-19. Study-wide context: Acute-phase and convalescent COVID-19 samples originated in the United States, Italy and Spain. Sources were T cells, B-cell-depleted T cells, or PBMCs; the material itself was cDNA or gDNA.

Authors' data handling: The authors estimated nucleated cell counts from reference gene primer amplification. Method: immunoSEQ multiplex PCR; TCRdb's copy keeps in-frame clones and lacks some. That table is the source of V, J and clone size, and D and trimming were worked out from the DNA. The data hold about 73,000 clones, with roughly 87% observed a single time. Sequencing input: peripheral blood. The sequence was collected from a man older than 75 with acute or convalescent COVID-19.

Written as DNA, the CDR3 is TGTGCCAGCAGGCAGCCGGGACGGAGGGTTGAAGCTTTCTTT. It translates to CASRQPGRRVEAFF. This chain uses TRBV11-2 with TRBJ1-1; D perhaps matches TRBD1 (5 bases). CDR3 length: 14 residues. Germline CDR1 and CDR2: SGHAT and FQNNGV. With 6 bases removed from V and 7 bases from J, the gap between germline ends came to 18 bases.